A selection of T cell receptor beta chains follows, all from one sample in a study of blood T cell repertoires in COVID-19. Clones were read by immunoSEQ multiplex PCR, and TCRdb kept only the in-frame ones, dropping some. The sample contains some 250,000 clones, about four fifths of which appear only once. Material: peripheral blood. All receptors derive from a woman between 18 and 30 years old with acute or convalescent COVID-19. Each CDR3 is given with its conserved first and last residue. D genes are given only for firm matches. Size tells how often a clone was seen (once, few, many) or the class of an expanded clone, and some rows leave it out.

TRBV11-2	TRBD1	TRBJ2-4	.	CASSRDRVENIQYF	TGTGCCAGCAGCCGGGACAGGGTAGAAAACATTCAGTACTTC
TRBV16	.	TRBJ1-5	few	CASSTDGDSNQPQHF	TGTGCCAGCAGCACCGACGGAGATAGCAATCAGCCCCAGCATTTT
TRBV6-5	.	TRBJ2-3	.	CASSYSSRGNTDTQYF	TGTGCCAGCAGTTACTCTTCCAGGGGTAACACAGATACGCAGTATTTT
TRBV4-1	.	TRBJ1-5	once	CASSQDGSGLQPQHF	TGCGCCAGCAGCCAAGATGGTTCGGGACTCCAGCCCCAGCATTTT
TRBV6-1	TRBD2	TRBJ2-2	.	CASSELAGNTGELFF	TGTGCCAGCAGTGAATTAGCGGGAAACACCGGGGAGCTGTTTTTT
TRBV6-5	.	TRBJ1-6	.	CASCYTDRSNSPLHF	TGTGCCAGCTGTTATACAGACAGAAGCAATTCACCCCTCCACTTT
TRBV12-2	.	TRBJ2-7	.	CASRLAPKTESYEQYF	TGTGCAAGTCGCTTAGCCCCCAAGACGGAGTCCTACGAGCAGTACTTC
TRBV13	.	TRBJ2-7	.	CASSLGYGEVQYF	TGTGCCAGCAGCTTAGGCTACGGGGAGGTGCAGTACTTC
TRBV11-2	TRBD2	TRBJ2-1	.	CASSLEGGSYNEQFF	TGTGCCAGCAGCTTAGAAGGCGGGAGCTACAATGAGCAGTTCTTC
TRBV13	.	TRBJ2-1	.	CASSYSSEQFF	TGTGCCAGCAGCTACTCTTCTGAGCAGTTCTTC
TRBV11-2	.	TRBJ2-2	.	CASSLGLLAGELFF	TGTGCCAGCAGCTTGGGACTTTTGGCCGGGGAGCTGTTTTTT
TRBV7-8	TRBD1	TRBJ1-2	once	CASSPRTGPPPGGYTF	TGTGCCAGCAGCCCTAGGACAGGGCCCCCTCCGGGTGGCTACACCTTC
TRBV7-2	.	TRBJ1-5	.	CASSIGQPGNGNQPQHF	TGTGCCAGCAGCATTGGACAGCCGGGTAACGGCAATCAGCCCCAGCATTTT
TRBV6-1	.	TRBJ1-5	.	CASSTGFHQPQHF	TGTGCCAGCAGCACAGGGTTCCATCAGCCCCAGCATTTT
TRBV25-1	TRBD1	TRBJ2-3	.	CASSWDRVTDTQYF	TGTGCCAGCAGCTGGGACAGGGTCACAGATACGCAGTATTTT
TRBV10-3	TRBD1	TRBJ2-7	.	CAITRDSPYEQYF	TGTGCCATCACCCGGGACAGTCCCTACGAGCAGTACTTC
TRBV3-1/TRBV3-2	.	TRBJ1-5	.	CASSQGPRVSQPQHF	TGTGCCAGCAGCCAAGGGCCCAGGGTTAGTCAGCCCCAGCATTTT
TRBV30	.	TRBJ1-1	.	CAWSGRGTLNTEAFF	TGTGCCTGGAGTGGGAGAGGAACCCTGAACACTGAAGCTTTCTTT
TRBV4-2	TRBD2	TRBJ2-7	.	CASSQVRTSGRASYEQYF	TGTGCCAGCAGCCAAGTTAGGACTAGCGGGAGGGCATCCTACGAGCAGTACTTC
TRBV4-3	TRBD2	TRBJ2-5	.	CASSQDLTSLETQYF	TGCGCCAGCAGCCAAGATTTGACTAGCTTGGAGACCCAGTACTTC
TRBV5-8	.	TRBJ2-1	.	CASSLAGQYNEQFF	TGTGCCAGCAGCTTGGCCGGACAGTACAATGAGCAGTTCTTC
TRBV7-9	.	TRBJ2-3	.	CASSLWGHTDTQYF	TGTGCCAGCAGCTTGTGGGGGCACACAGATACGCAGTATTTT
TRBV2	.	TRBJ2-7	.	CASSDTYEQYF	TGTGCCAGCAGTGATACCTACGAGCAGTACTTC
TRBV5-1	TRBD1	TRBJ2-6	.	CASSSSGQGVTGANVLTF	TGCGCCAGCAGCTCTTCGGGACAGGGAGTTACTGGGGCCAACGTCCTGACTTTC
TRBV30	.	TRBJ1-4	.	CAWRRAGSNEKLFF	TGTGCCTGGAGGCGGGCGGGGAGTAATGAAAAACTGTTTTTT
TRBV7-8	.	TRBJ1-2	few	CASSLDSVRGYTF	TGTGCCAGCAGCTTAGATTCCGTCCGTGGCTACACCTTC
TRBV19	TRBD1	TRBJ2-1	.	CASTNRGQPYNEQFF	TGTGCCAGTACCAACAGGGGGCAACCTTACAATGAGCAGTTCTTC
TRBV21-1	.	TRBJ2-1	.	CASSNGKRREENYNEQFF	TGTGCCAGCAGCAACGGGAAAAGGAGGGAAGAAAACTACAATGAGCAGTTCTTC
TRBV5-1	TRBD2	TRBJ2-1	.	CASSIELAGVYNEQFF	TGCGCCAGCAGCATTGAGCTCGCGGGGGTATACAATGAGCAGTTCTTC
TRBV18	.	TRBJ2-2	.	CASSPQPSGELFF	TGTGCCAGCTCACCACAGCCGTCCGGGGAGCTGTTTTTT
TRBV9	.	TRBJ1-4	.	CASSVGEGREKLFF	TGTGCCAGCAGCGTAGGGGAGGGTAGGGAAAAACTGTTTTTT
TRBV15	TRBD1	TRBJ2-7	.	CATSRPGQGSEQYF	TGTGCCACCAGCAGACCAGGACAGGGGTCCGAGCAGTACTTC
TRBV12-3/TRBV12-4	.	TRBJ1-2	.	CASSSRQVSGYTF	TGTGCCAGCAGTTCCAGACAGGTTTCAGGCTACACCTTC
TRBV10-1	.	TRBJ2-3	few	CASRRTITKDTQYF	TGCGCCAGCAGGCGGACTATTACAAAGGATACGCAGTATTTT
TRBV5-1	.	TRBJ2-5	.	CASSLRTEEGKTQYF	TGCGCCAGCAGCTTGAGAACAGAAGAAGGAAAGACCCAGTACTTC
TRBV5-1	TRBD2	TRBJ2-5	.	CASSLGLAGLQTQYF	TGCGCCAGCAGCTTGGGGCTAGCGGGATTACAGACCCAGTACTTC